This T cell receptor (beta chain) was identified during a study of T cells in Graves' hyperthyroidism and ophthalmopathy. For the study at large: Prior to any treatment, at the point of initial diagnosis, peripheral blood was collected. Study-level points and caveats: Model output signaled ophthalmopathy a median around 6.9 months ahead of onset.

As for this clonotype: Its specificity is not known.

The CDR3 has 16 amino acids. Germline CDR1 is SGDLS and CDR2 is YYNGEE. V shed 3 bases, J shed 4 bases, and the junction held 10 bases outside the gene matches. Reasons for excluding patients were uncontrolled infection, other autoimmune disease, pregnancy or lactation. It was RNA transcripts that yielded the amplified TCR beta CDR3 regions. Carried out on the TCR CDR3, a first-round RT-PCR used the HTBI primer set. In TCRdb, the multiplex PCR reads were re-called with MiXCR into one record per CDR3 protein. The sample consists of hundreds of thousands of distinct CDR3 sequences, over 15% of them appearing once.

This chain uses TRBV9 with TRBJ2-3; TRBD2 matches at 8 bases. The receptor comes from an older woman with Graves' ophthalmopathy. Sequencing used blood. The CDR3 bases are TGTGCCAGCAGCGCTAGCAGAGCGGGGGCTGCAGATACGCAGTATTTT. This encodes CASSASRAGAADTQYF.